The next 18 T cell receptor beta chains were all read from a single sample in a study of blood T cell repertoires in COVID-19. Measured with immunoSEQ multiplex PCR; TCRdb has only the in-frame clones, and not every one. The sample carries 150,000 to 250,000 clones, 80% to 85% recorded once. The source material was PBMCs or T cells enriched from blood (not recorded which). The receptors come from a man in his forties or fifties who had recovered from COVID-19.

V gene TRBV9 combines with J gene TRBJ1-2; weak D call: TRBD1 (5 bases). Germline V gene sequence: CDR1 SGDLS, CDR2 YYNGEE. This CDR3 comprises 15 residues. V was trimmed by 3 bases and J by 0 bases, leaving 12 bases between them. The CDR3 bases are TGTGCCAGCAGCGAGGGGAGGGATGCTAACTATGGCTACACCTTC. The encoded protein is CASSEGRDANYGYTF.

The CDR3 here is CASSLTGRDTQYF. In DNA, the CDR3 is TGTGCCAGCAGCTTAACAGGCAGAGATACGCAGTATTTT. V and J are TRBV13 and TRBJ2-3, with D perhaps TRBD1 (5 bases). CDR1 and CDR2 (germline): PRHDT, FYEKMQ (reference sequence). The CDR3 has 13 amino acids. The V end was cut by 2 bases, the J end by 5 bases, with 8 bases between.

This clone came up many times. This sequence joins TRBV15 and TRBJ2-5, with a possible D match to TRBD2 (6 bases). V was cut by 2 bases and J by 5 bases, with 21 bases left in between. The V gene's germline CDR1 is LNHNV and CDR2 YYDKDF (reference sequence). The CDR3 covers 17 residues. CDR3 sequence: CATSRTLAIPVGETQYF. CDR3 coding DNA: TGTGCCACCAGCAGAACCCTAGCGATACCTGTGGGGGAGACCCAGTACTTC.

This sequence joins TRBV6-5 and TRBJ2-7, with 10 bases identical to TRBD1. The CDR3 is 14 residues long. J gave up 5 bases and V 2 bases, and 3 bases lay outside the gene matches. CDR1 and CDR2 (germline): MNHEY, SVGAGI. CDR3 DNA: TGTGCCAGCAGTTACGGGACAGGGGCCCACGAGCAGTACTTC. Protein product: CASSYGTGAHEQYF.

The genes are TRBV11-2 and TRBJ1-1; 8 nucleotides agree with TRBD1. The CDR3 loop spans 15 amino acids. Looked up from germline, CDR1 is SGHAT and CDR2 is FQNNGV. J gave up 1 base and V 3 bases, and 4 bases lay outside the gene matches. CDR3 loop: CASSLRTGRNTEAFF. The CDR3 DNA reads TGTGCCAGCAGCTTGAGGACAGGGAGGAACACTGAAGCTTTCTTT.

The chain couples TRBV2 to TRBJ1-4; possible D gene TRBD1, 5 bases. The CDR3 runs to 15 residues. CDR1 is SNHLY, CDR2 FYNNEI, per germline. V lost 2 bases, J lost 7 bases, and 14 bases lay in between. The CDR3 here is CASSELGQRVEKLFF. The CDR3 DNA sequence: TGTGCCAGCAGTGAATTGGGGCAGAGAGTTGAAAAACTGTTTTTT.

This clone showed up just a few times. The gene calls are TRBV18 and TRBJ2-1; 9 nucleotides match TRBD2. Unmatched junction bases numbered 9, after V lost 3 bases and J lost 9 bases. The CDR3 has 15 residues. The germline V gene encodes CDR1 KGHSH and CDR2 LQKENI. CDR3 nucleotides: TGTGCCAGCTCACCTCAAGGGACTAGCAGGACTGAGCAGTTCTTC. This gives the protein CASSPQGTSRTEQFF. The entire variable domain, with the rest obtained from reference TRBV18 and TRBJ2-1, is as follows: NAGVMQNPRHLVRRRGQEARLRCSPMKGHSHVYWYRQLPEEGLKFMVYLQKENIIDESGMPKERFSAEFPKEGPSILRIQQVVRGDSAAYFCASSPQGTSRTEQFFGPGTRLTVL.

The CDR3 bases are TGTGCCAGTAGCTCTTACCACGCGCCGTATTTT. Protein: CASSSYHAPYF. The V and J genes are TRBV19 and TRBJ2-3, with no clear D. Trimming pared 6 bases from V and 14 bases from J, leaving 15 bases between. The CDR3 spans 11 residues. Germline loops: CDR1 LNHDA, CDR2 SQIVND (reference sequence).

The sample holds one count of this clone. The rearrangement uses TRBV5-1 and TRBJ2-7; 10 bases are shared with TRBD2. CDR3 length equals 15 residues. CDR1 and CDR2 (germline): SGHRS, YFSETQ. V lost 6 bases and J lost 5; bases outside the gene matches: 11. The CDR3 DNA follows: TGCGCCAGCACCCTTGGGAGCGGGGGGGCCCACGAGCAGTACTTC. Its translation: CASTLGSGGAHEQYF.

Written as DNA, the CDR3 is TGTGCCAGCAGCTTAGGGTGGGAGAACACCATATATTTT. This gives the protein CASSLGWENTIYF. The chain employs TRBV11-2 and TRBJ1-3, with D uncertain. Trimming removed 1 base at V and 7 bases at J, with 8 bases between. In germline, CDR1 is SGHAT, CDR2 FQNNGV. This CDR3 is 13 amino acids long.

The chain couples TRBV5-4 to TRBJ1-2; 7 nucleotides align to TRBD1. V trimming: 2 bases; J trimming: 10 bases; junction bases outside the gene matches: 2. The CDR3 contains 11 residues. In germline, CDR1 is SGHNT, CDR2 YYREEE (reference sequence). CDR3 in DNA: TGTGCCAGCAGCTTAGGGACAGCCTACACCTTC. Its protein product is CASSLGTAYTF.

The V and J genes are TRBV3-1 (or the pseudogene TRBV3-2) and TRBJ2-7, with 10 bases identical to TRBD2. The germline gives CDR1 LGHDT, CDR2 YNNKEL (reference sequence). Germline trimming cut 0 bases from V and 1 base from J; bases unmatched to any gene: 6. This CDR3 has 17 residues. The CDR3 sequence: CASSQDYILAGSYEQYF. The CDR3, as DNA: TGTGCCAGCAGCCAAGATTACATACTAGCGGGATCCTACGAGCAGTACTTC.

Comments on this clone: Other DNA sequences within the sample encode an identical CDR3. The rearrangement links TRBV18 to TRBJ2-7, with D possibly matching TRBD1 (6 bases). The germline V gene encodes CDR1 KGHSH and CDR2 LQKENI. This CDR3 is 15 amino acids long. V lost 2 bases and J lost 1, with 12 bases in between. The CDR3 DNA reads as TGTGCCAGCTCACCAGGGTTAACAGGGTCCTACGAGCAGTACTTC. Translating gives CASSPGLTGSYEQYF.

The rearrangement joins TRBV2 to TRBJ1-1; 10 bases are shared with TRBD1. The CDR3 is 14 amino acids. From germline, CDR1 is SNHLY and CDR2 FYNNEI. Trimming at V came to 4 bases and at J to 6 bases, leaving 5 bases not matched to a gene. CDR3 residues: CASSVGQGIAEAFF. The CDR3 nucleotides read TGTGCCAGCAGTGTGGGACAGGGGATCGCTGAAGCTTTCTTT.

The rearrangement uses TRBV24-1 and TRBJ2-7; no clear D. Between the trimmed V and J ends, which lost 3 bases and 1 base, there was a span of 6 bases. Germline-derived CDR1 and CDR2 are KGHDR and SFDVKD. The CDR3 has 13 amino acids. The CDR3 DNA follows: TGTGCCACCAGTGATCCCCTTTCCTACGAGCAGTACTTC. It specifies CATSDPLSYEQYF.

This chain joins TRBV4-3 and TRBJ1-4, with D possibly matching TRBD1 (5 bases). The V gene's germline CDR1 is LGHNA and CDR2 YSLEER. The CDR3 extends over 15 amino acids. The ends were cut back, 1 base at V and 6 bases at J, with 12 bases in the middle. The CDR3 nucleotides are TGCGCCAGCAGCCAAGCAGGGTCATTGGATGAAAAACTGTTTTTT. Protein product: CASSQAGSLDEKLFF.

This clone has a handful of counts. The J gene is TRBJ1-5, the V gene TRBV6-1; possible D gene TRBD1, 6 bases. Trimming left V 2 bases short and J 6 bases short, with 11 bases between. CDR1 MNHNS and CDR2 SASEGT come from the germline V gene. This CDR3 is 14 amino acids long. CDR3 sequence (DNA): TGTGCCAGCAGTGAAAGGGGGATAGGTCAGCCCCAGCATTTT. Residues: CASSERGIGQPQHF.

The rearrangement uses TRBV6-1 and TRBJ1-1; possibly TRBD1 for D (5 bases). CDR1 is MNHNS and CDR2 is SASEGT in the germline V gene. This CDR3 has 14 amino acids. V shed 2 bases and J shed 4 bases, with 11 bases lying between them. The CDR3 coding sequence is TGTGCCAGCAGTGAACTTAGGGGCGCCACTGAAGCTTTCTTT. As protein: CASSELRGATEAFF.